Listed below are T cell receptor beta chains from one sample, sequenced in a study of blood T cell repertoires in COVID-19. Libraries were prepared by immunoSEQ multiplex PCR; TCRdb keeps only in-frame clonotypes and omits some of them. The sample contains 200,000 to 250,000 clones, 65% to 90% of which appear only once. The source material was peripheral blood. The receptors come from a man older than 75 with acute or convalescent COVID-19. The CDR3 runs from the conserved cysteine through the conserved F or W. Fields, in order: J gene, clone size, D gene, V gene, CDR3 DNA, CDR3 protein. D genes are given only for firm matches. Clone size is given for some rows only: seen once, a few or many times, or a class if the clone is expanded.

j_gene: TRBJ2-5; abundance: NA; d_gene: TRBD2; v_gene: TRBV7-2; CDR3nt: TGTGCCAGCAGCTTACATACTAGCGGGAGGGGGACCCAGTACTTC; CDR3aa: CASSLHTSGRGTQYF
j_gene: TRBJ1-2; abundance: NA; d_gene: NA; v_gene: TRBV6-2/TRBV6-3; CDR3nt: TGTGCCAGCAGTTCAGACTTCTTCTATGGCTACACCTTC; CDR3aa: CASSSDFFYGYTF
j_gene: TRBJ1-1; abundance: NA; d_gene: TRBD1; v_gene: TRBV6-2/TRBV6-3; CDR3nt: TGTGCCAGCAGTTACGTACAGGGGGTGTCTGAAGCTTTCTTT; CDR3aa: CASSYVQGVSEAFF
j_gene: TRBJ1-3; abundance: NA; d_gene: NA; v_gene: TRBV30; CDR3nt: TGTGCCTGGAGTGTATTCGTCAGGGGAGCTGGAAACACCATATATTTT; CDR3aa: CAWSVFVRGAGNTIYF
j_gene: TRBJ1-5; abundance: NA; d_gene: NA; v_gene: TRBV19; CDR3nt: TGTGCCAGTAGACCCAGGGGCAATCAGCCCCAGCATTTT; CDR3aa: CASRPRGNQPQHF
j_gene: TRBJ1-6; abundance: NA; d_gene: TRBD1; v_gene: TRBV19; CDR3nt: TGTGCCAGTAGTACTCTGACAGGGCAGAATTCACCCCTCCACTTT; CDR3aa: CASSTLTGQNSPLHF
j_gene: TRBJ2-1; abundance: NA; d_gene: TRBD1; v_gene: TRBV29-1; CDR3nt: TGCAGCGTTGAAAGGGGACAGGGGGCGGCGCGGGTGGGATACAATGAGCAGTTCTTC; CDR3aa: CSVERGQGAARVGYNEQFF
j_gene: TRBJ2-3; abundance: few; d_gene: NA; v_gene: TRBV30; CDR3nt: TGTGCCTGGGGACGTCATCGGGGGAGCACAGATACGCAGTATTTT; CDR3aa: CAWGRHRGSTDTQYF
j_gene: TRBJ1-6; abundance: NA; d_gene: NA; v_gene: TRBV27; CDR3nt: TGTGCCAGCAGTCCCCCGACAAGTATCCAGGCACCCCTCCACTTT; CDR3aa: CASSPPTSIQAPLHF
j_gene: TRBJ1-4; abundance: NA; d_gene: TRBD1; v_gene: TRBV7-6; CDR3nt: TGTGCCAGCAGCTCCGGGATTGGACAGGGATTAGAAAAACTGTTTTTT; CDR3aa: CASSSGIGQGLEKLFF
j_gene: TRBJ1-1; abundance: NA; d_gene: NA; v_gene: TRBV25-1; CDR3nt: TGTGCCAGCAGTGATGGGGCCAGGGCTACTGAAGCTTTCTTT; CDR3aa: CASSDGARATEAFF
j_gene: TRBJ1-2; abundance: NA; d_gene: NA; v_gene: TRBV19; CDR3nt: TGTGCCAGTAGTATTTTCTCGACGGGGGGCTACACCTTC; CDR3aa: CASSIFSTGGYTF
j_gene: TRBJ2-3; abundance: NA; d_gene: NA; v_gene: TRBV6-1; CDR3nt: TGTGCCAGCAGTGAAGGAGGGGGGGTAGATACGCAGTATTTT; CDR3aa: CASSEGGGVDTQYF
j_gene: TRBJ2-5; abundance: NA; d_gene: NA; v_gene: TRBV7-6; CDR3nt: TGTGCCAGCTCGTCACGGGGGGAGACCCAGTACTTC; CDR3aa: CASSSRGETQYF
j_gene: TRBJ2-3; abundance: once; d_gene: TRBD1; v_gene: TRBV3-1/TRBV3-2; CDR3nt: TGTGCCAGCAGCACACAGGGGCTACGCACAGATACGCAGTATTTT; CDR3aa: CASSTQGLRTDTQYF
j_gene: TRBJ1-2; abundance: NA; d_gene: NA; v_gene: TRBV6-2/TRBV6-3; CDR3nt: TGTGCCAGCAGTTACCGGGGGGGCGCTTACGGCTACACCTTC; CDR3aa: CASSYRGGAYGYTF
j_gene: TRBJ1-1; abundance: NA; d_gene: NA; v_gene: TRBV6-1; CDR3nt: TGTGCCAGCAGTGAAGGAGTGGACACTGAAGCTTTCTTT; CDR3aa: CASSEGVDTEAFF
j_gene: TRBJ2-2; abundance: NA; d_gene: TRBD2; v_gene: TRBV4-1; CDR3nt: TGCGCCAGCAGCCAAGATCCCCGAGCGGGAGGGCCCAGGGGGGAGCTGTTTTTT; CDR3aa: CASSQDPRAGGPRGELFF
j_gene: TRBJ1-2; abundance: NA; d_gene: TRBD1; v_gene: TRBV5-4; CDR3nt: TGTGCCAGCAGCGGGGACAGGGTCCCCGGTGGCTACACCTTC; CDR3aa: CASSGDRVPGGYTF
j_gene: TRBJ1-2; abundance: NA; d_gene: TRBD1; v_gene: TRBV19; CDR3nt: TGTGCCAGTAGCGGAGGGACAGCCCTTTTGTTCTATGGCTACACCTTC; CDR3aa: CASSGGTALLFYGYTF
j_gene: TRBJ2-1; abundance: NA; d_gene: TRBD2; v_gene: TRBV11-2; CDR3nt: TGTGCCAGCAGCTTAGGGGGACTAGCGGAGAGGGGTGAGCAGTTCTTC; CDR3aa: CASSLGGLAERGEQFF
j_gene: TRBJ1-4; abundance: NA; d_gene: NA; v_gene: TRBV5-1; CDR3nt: TGCGCCAGCAGCTACTTTAGGCGGGATGGGAATGAAAAACTGTTTTTT; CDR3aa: CASSYFRRDGNEKLFF
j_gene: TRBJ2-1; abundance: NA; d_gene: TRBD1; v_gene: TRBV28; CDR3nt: TGTGCCAGCAGTCAATACGGGACAGGGGGCGATGAGCAGTTCTTC; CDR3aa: CASSQYGTGGDEQFF
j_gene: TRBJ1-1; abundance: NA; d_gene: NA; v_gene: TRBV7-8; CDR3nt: TGTGCCAGCAGCTTTTTGGGGGCGAACACTGAAGCTTTCTTT; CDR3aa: CASSFLGANTEAFF
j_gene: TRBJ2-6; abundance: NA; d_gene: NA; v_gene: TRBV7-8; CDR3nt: TGTGCCAGCAGCTTAGAGGGGAGGTATGAGCTATCTGGGGCCAACGTCCTGACTTTC; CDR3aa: CASSLEGRYELSGANVLTF
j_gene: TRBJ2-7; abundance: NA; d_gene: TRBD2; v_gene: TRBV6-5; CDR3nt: TGTGCCAGCAGGAACCAACCGGGACTAGCGGGGGAGCAGTACTTC; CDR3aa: CASRNQPGLAGEQYF
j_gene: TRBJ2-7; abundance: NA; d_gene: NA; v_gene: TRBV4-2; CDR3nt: TGTGCCAGCAGCCAAGATCAGGCGAGGGCTTTCCCCTACGAGCAGTACTTC; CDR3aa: CASSQDQARAFPYEQYF
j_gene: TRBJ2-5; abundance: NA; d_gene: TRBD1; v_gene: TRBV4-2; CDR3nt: TGTGCCAGCAGCCAACCAGGACAGGAAGAGACCCAGTACTTC; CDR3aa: CASSQPGQEETQYF
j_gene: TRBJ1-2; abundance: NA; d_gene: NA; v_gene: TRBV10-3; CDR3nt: TGTGCCATCAGTGAGGCGGGTCAATCCAACTATGGCTACACCTTC; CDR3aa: CAISEAGQSNYGYTF
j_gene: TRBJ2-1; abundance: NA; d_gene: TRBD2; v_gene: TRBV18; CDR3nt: TGTGCCAGCTCCAGAACCGGGACTAGCGGGTGGGATGAGCAGTTCTTC; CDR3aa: CASSRTGTSGWDEQFF
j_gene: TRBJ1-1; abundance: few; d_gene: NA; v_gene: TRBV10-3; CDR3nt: TGTGCCATCAGTGCTCAGGGGCAAGACACTGAAGCTTTCTTT; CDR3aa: CAISAQGQDTEAFF
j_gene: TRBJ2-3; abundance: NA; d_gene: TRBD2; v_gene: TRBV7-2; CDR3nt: TGTGCCAGCAGCTTAGCTATTAGCGGGGGGGGGACAGATACGCAGTATTTT; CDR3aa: CASSLAISGGGTDTQYF
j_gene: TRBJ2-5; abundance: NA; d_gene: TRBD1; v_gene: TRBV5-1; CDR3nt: TGCGCCAGCAGCCTGGGGACAGGGGGCGAGACCCAGTACTTC; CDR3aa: CASSLGTGGETQYF
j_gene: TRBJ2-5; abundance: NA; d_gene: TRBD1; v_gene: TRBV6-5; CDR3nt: TGTGCCAGCAGGGGACAGGTGGGAGAGACCCAGTACTTC; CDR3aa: CASRGQVGETQYF
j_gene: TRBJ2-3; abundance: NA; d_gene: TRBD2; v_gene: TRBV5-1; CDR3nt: TGCGCCAGCAGCTTGGCTAGCGGGGCCTCAAATACGCAGTATTTT; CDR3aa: CASSLASGASNTQYF
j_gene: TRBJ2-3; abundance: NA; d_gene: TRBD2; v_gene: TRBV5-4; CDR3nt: TGTGCCAGCAGCAGACTAGCGGGAGATGCAGATACGCAGTATTTT; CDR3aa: CASSRLAGDADTQYF
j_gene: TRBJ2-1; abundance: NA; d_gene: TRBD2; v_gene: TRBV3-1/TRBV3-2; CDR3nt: TGTGCCAGCAGCCAAGGGACTAGAGTCAATGAGCAGTTCTTC; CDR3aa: CASSQGTRVNEQFF
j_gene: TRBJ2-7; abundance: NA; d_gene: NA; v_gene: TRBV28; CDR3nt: TGTGCCAGCCGAGGGCAGCTGACGACCTACGAGCAGTACTTC; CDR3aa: CASRGQLTTYEQYF
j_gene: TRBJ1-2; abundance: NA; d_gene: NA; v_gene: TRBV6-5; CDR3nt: TGTGCCAGCAGCCCAGGGTTTAACTATGGCTACACCTTC; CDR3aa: CASSPGFNYGYTF
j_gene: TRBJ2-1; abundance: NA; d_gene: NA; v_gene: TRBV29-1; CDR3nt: TGCAGCGTTGAGCCTCCGTGGGTACAGGGAGTCCCAGCAAGGAATGAGCAGTTCTTC; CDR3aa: CSVEPPWVQGVPARNEQFF
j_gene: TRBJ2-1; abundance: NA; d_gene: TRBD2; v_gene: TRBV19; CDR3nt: TGTGCCAGTAGTATAGATGAGCCAGGACTAGCGTTCGTCAATGAGCAGTTCTTC; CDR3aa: CASSIDEPGLAFVNEQFF
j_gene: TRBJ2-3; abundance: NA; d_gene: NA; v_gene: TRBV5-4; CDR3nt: TGTGCCAGCAGCCTTACTCGGGGGGCTAGCACAGATACGCAGTATTTT; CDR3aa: CASSLTRGASTDTQYF